The TCR beta chain under discussion was sequenced for a study of T cell responses to AZD1222 COVID-19 vaccine (dated by TCRdb to the early 2020s). General notes on the study: TCR sequencing covered 230 to 250 trial participants: 200 to 220 given two doses of AZD1222 and approximately 26 given two doses of MenACWY control vaccine. Trial participants were enrolled by age into subgroups of 18-55, 56-69 and 70-plus years, and about 150, 27 and 61 TCR-sequenced participants, respectively, were included in these subgroups.

The CDR3 regions of human TCRbeta chains were subjected to immunosequencing. Per the source publication's procedure: Repertoire TCRs were matched against a reference library of SARS-CoV-2-specific TCRs generated with the MIRA antigen-specificity platform. Breadth meant the fraction of unique TCRs that were SARS-CoV-2-associated, whereas depth meant the fraction of total T cells that were SARS-CoV-2-associated. Using the MIRA data, every spike-specific TCR was mapped to the spike region that the TCR reacted to and assigned to either a CD4 or a CD8 class. Log10-transformed breadth and depth values were compared by one-way ANOVA with Sidak's multiple comparisons tests. Entries here come from immuneACCESS through TCRdb and include only in-frame sequences with V and J called. Some clones fail to appear in such tables; in the studies checked, an unresolved V gene covers under half of the shortfall, and the cause of the remainder is unknown. V, J and clone size are those of that table, while D and trimming were read from the DNA. For this sample the table gives approximately 200,000 clones, of which roughly nine tenths were detected only once. The ten largest clones take up around 3.7% of the sample.

The CDR3 runs 15 residues from the cysteine to the phenylalanine. The only DNA kept is the CDR3, 45 bases in frame from the first base. From a lookup of the germline V gene, CDR1 and CDR2 are SNHLY and FYNNEI. Ends trimmed: V by 4 bases, J by 7 bases; bases unmatched to a gene: 9. Note on this clone: Its antigen has not been determined. No quality values exist for individual bases; no much larger clone is one base distant.

Study-level results and caveats: In the small 56-69-year group, the increase in depth fell short of significance, most likely because of low power. The whole spike protein was spanned by vaccine-associated CD4 TCRs, and dominant responses were seen in regions 160-218 and 743-854. Conclusions about previously exposed vaccinees were limited because only six or seven AZD1222 recipients were SARS-CoV-2 seropositive at baseline. Reportedly, close to half of the unique spike-specific TCRs recognized epitopes lying outside the regions that are mutated in the B.1.351 and B.1.1.7 variants. A significant rise in spike-specific TCR breadth and depth was observed after two AZD1222 doses relative to day 0 and relative to MenACWY recipients. Participants were mostly white British and included more females than males, and it was suggested by the authors that clonal diversity may have been underestimated. Because no day 14 peak-response samples were available, the repertoires could be characterized only after the peak T cell response.

This specimen's time point label, interpreted: about 28 days (+/-7) after the second vaccine dose. AZD1222 recipients whose second dose came at about 4 weeks and those whose second dose came at about 12 weeks were combined into one group, since spike-specific TCR depth and breadth did not differ between the two schedules. The vaccinee samples were drawn from two UK trials, COV001 and COV002, one of which was a single-blind randomized controlled phase 2/3 trial testing AZD1222 (ChAdOx1 nCoV-19) in healthy adults. Trial participant PBMC samples were collected at day 0 and day 28 after the second dose for TCRbeta chain sequencing.

The chain is encoded by TRBV2 joined to TRBJ1-5; 8 nucleotides in the junction match TRBD1. The sequence came from an adult who received the AZD1222 COVID-19 vaccine. The input for sequencing was peripheral blood, taken 28 days after the second AZD1222 dose. The DNA sequence reads TGTGCCAGCAGTGGGACAGGGTTGAAGACGCAGCCCCAGCATTTT. Its product reads: CASSGTGLKTQPQHF.